The 25 T cell receptor beta chains reported below all come from one sample, sequenced in a study of T cell responses to AZD1222 COVID-19 vaccine. The table came from immunoSEQ multiplex PCR; TCRdb's copy has only in-frame clones and leaves some out. The sample lists some 130,000 clones, around 90% occurring once. The material sequenced was peripheral blood, taken on day 0 of MenACWY control vaccination. The receptor set was obtained from an adult in good health.

The chain joins TRBV14 to TRBJ2-7; 10 bases line up with TRBD1. Germline lookup yields CDR1 SGHDN and CDR2 FVKESK. V shed 2 bases and J 3 bases; nucleotides not matched to a gene: 4. The CDR3 is 15 residues long. In DNA form, the CDR3 reads TGTGCCAGCAGCCAATCGGGACAGGGGAACTACGAGCAGTACTTC. As protein: CASSQSGQGNYEQYF.

This clone was observed a handful of times. The chain combines TRBV10-3 with TRBJ2-7; 12 positions agree with TRBD2. The germline gives CDR1 ENHRY, CDR2 SYGVKD. Trimming at V came to 6 bases and at J to 7 bases, leaving 10 bases not matched to a gene. This CDR3 spans 15 amino acids. DNA for the CDR3: TGTGCCATCAGAGGTACTAGCGGGAGGTCGGGGGAGCAGTACTTC. This codes for CAIRGTSGRSGEQYF.

CDR3 in DNA: TGTGCCACCAGAGGACCGTGGAACACTGAAGCTTTCTTT. Protein product: CATRGPWNTEAFF. The rearrangement joins TRBV24-1 to TRBJ1-1; D uncertain. Trimming pared 7 bases from V and 1 base from J, leaving 9 bases between. The CDR3 spans 13 residues. Germline CDR1 is KGHDR and CDR2 is SFDVKD.

The chain combines TRBV18 with TRBJ1-1; the D gene is possibly TRBD1 (5 bases). Germline CDR1 KGHSH, CDR2 LQKENI. Deletions cut 2 bases from V and 6 bases from J, with 13 bases between. The CDR3 sequence is 14 residues long. This chain's CDR3 is CASSPREGSAEAFF. The CDR3 DNA follows: TGTGCCAGCTCACCAAGGGAGGGGAGCGCTGAAGCTTTCTTT.

This clone was seen just once. The chain recombines TRBV2 with TRBJ1-5, with D maybe TRBD1 (5 bases). The CDR3 extends over 15 amino acids. V gave up 4 bases and J gave up 0 bases, with 10 bases separating them. CDR1 and CDR2 from the germline V gene are SNHLY and FYNNEI. CDR3 sequence (DNA): TGTGCCAGCAGTGCCTCAGGGCTTAGCAATCAGCCCCAGCATTTT. It specifies CASSASGLSNQPQHF.

The chain couples TRBV4-2 to TRBJ2-1; 12 bases map to TRBD1. There are 16 residues in the CDR3. CDR1 and CDR2 from the germline V gene are LGHNA and YNFKEQ. Losses at the gene ends were 0 bases for V and 8 bases for J; bases not matched to a gene: 5. Written as DNA, the CDR3 is TGTGCCAGCAGCCAAGATCGGGGACAGGGGGCGGATGAGCAGTTCTTC. It yields the protein CASSQDRGQGADEQFF.

The chain's CDR3 is CASSESTSTGELFF. The CDR3 DNA reads TGCGCCAGCAGTGAGTCGACATCGACCGGGGAGCTGTTTTTT. This sequence joins TRBV10-1 and TRBJ2-2; no clear D. The V end lost 0 bases, the J end lost 5 bases, and 7 bases lay between the germline ends. The CDR3 covers 14 residues. CDR1 is WNHNN and CDR2 is SYGVQD in the germline V gene (reference sequence).

This clone has just one count. The J gene is TRBJ1-1, the V gene TRBV28, with no clear D. Looked up from germline, CDR1 is MDHEN and CDR2 is SYDVKM. The CDR3 covers 13 residues. V was shortened by 1 base and J by 5 bases, with 8 bases between the two germline ends. In DNA, the CDR3 is TGTGCCAGCAGTTTATTCTCCGAGACTGAAGCTTTCTTT. Amino acid sequence: CASSLFSETEAFF.

The V gene is TRBV7-9, the J gene TRBJ1-1; 9 bases agree with TRBD1. Trimming removed 4 bases from V and 8 bases from J; junction bases left unmatched: 5. Germline V gene sequence: CDR1 SEHNR, CDR2 FQNEAQ (reference sequence). The CDR3 sequence is 13 residues long. The CDR3 sequence is CASSWEGQGEAFF. CDR3 bases: TGTGCCAGCAGCTGGGAGGGACAGGGAGAAGCTTTCTTT.

The sample holds one count of this clone. This rearrangement joins TRBV9 to TRBJ2-3, with a tentative D call TRBD1 (5 bases). Trimming took off 0 bases at V and 0 bases at J, with 11 bases between the two ends. The CDR3 length is 16 residues. Per germline, CDR1 SGDLS and CDR2 YYNGEE. The CDR3 is CASSVGGRVSTDTQYF. The DNA of the CDR3 is TGTGCCAGCAGCGTAGGGGGCCGGGTGAGCACAGATACGCAGTATTTT.

J is TRBJ2-1 and V is TRBV5-5; 9 bases fit TRBD2. V was clipped by 2 bases and J by 4 bases; unmatched bases: 7. Germline loops: CDR1 SGHKS, CDR2 YYEKEE (reference sequence). CDR3 size: 16 residues. CDR3: CASSFVAGGGYNEQFF. CDR3 DNA: TGTGCCAGCAGCTTCGTTGCGGGAGGGGGGTACAATGAGCAGTTCTTC.

The table lists this clone with a few counts. Here the CDR3 reads CASSLAGRYSGNTIYF. CDR3 nucleotides: TGTGCCAGCAGCTTAGCGGGAAGGTACTCTGGAAACACCATATATTTT. The rearrangement joins TRBV7-9 to TRBJ1-3, with unresolved D. Germline lookup yields CDR1 SEHNR and CDR2 FQNEAQ (reference sequence). Trimming took off 0 bases at V and 0 bases at J, with 9 bases between the two ends. There are 16 residues in the CDR3. Drawing the rest from reference TRBV7-9 and TRBJ1-3, the complete variable domain is DTGVSQNPRHKITKRGQNVTFRCDPISEHNRLYWYRQTLGQGPEFLTYFQNEAQLEKSRLLSDRFSAERPKGSFSTLEIQRTEQGDSAMYLCASSLAGRYSGNTIYFGEGSWLTVV.

The chain uses TRBV7-6 and TRBJ2-5; TRBD2 matches 8 bases. V lost 1 base to trimming and J lost 6 bases; unmatched junction nucleotides: 10. The CDR3 is 16 residues long. Germline CDR1 and CDR2: SGHVS and FNYEAQ. The CDR3: CASSLGGSGIAKTQYF. The CDR3 DNA is TGTGCCAGCAGCTTAGGGGGTAGCGGGATCGCGAAGACCCAGTACTTC.

The chain links TRBV6-2 or TRBV6-3 to TRBJ2-3, with D perhaps matching TRBD1 or TRBD2 (6 bases each). This CDR3 region has 14 residues. With 2 bases removed from V and 7 bases from J, the gap between germline ends came to 13 bases. Germline V gene data show CDR1 as MNHEY and CDR2 as SVGEGT. The CDR3 DNA reads TGTGCCAGCAGTTACGGGGGGCGAGGGAATACGCAGTATTTT. Its translation is CASSYGGRGNTQYF.

This clone was counted a single time. This chain joins TRBV6-2 or TRBV6-3 and TRBJ2-4; 13 bases are a match to TRBD2. This CDR3 contains 16 residues. From germline, CDR1 is MNHEY and CDR2 SVGEGT. Trimming took 5 bases from V and 6 from J; bases not matched to a gene: 7. The CDR3 nucleotides are TGTGCCAGCAGTAACGGACTAGCGGGAGTAGGAAACATTCAGTACTTC. Its protein is CASSNGLAGVGNIQYF.

CDR3 nucleotide sequence: TGTGCCAGCAGTTCGGGGGGCAGAAGGTGGAATTCACCCCTCCACTTT. Its translation is CASSSGGRRWNSPLHF. The rearrangement joins TRBV28 to TRBJ1-6, with D perhaps matching TRBD1 (6 bases). There are 16 residues in the CDR3. Germline lookup yields CDR1 MDHEN and CDR2 SYDVKM. Trimming cost V 4 bases and J 7 bases, with 17 bases left between them.

J is TRBJ1-5 and V is TRBV2, with D possibly being TRBD1 (5 bases). This CDR3 is 15 amino acids long. V was pared by 1 base and J by 2 bases, with 9 bases between. The germline V gene has CDR1 SNHLY and CDR2 FYNNEI. The CDR3 nucleotides are TGTGCCAGCAGTGAAGAGGGGCTTGGCAATCAGCCCCAGCATTTT. It specifies CASSEEGLGNQPQHF.

The chain uses TRBV18 and TRBJ2-1; D possibly matches TRBD1 or TRBD2 (6 bases each). CDR3 size: 13 residues. The V and J ends lost 6 bases and 2 bases respectively, with 8 bases between them. CDR1 is KGHSH, CDR2 LQKENI, per germline. This chain's CDR3 is CASSGGPYNEQFF. The CDR3 nucleotides read TGTGCCAGCTCGGGGGGCCCCTACAATGAGCAGTTCTTC. Full variable domain (outside the CDR3, taken from reference TRBV18 and TRBJ2-1): NAGVMQNPRHLVRRRGQEARLRCSPMKGHSHVYWYRQLPEEGLKFMVYLQKENIIDESGMPKERFSAEFPKEGPSILRIQQVVRGDSAAYFCASSGGPYNEQFFGPGTRLTVL.

The V and J genes are TRBV6-6 and TRBJ1-5; D is ambiguous. Germline CDR1 reads MNHNY; CDR2 reads SVGAGI (reference sequence). The V end was cut by 0 bases, the J end by 7 bases, with 7 bases between. The CDR3 loop spans 13 amino acids. The CDR3 spells CASSYSAGQPQHF. Here the CDR3 DNA reads TGTGCCAGCAGTTACTCGGCGGGGCAGCCCCAGCATTTT.

The CDR3 loop is CASSLSSGGTEAFF. The CDR3 nucleotides are TGTGCCAGCAGCTTGAGTTCAGGGGGCACTGAAGCTTTCTTT. This chain links TRBV5-5 with TRBJ1-1; 7 bases are a match to TRBD1. From germline, CDR1 is SGHKS and CDR2 YYEKEE (reference sequence). CDR3 size: 14 residues. The junction had 4 bases not matched to a gene; V was cut back by 1 base and J by 4 bases. The full variable domain, rest sourced from reference TRBV5-5 and TRBJ1-1, is DAGVTQSPTHLIKTRGQQVTLRCSPISGHKSVSWYQQVLGQGPQFIFQYYEKEERGRGNFPDRFSARQFPNYSSELNVNALLLGDSALYLCASSLSSGGTEAFFGQGTRLTVV.

The chain combines TRBV9 with TRBJ2-2; D is ambiguous. CDR3 length: 12 amino acids. V was clipped by 0 bases and J by 4 bases, with 1 base between them. Germline loops: CDR1 SGDLS, CDR2 YYNGEE. CDR3 nucleotide sequence: TGTGCCAGCAGCGTAGTCACCGGGGAGCTGTTTTTT. Translation gives CASSVVTGELFF.

The chain uses TRBV5-3 and TRBJ2-2; 7 nucleotides agree with TRBD2. TRBV5-3 is given ORF status, its function remaining uncertain. V was clipped by 2 bases and J by 5 bases; unmatched bases: 12. This CDR3 comprises 17 residues. The CDR3, as DNA: TGTGCCAGAAGCTTCCGACTAGCCCGGGAAGAAACCGGGGAGCTGTTTTTT. It translates to CARSFRLAREETGELFF.

The chain links TRBV7-9 to TRBJ2-1, with D possibly being TRBD2 (7 bases). Germline V gene lookup returns CDR1 SEHNR and CDR2 FQNEAQ (reference sequence). The CDR3 is 16 amino acids. Trimming left V 5 bases short and J 0 bases short, with 14 bases between. The CDR3 region is CASSLPGGPSYNEQFF. The CDR3, as DNA: TGTGCCAGCAGCCTACCGGGGGGCCCCTCCTACAATGAGCAGTTCTTC.

The sample holds one count of this clone. The chain employs TRBV2 and TRBJ1-5; D possibly corresponds to TRBD1 (5 bases). Between the trimmed V and J ends, which lost 1 base and 0 bases, there was a span of 16 bases. The length of the CDR3 is 18 residues. Germline CDR1 SNHLY, CDR2 FYNNEI. CDR3 loop: CASSEGGQGPYSNQPQHF. The CDR3 coding sequence is TGTGCCAGCAGTGAAGGAGGGCAGGGACCCTATAGCAATCAGCCCCAGCATTTT.

The rearrangement uses TRBV25-1 and TRBJ2-7; perhaps TRBD1 as D (6 bases). CDR1 and CDR2 (germline): MGHDK, SYGVNS. V lost 8 bases, J lost 7 bases, and 9 bases lay in between. CDR3 length: 10 amino acids. The CDR3 loop is CASGGGEQYF. Here the CDR3 DNA reads TGTGCCAGCGGGGGCGGGGAGCAGTACTTC.